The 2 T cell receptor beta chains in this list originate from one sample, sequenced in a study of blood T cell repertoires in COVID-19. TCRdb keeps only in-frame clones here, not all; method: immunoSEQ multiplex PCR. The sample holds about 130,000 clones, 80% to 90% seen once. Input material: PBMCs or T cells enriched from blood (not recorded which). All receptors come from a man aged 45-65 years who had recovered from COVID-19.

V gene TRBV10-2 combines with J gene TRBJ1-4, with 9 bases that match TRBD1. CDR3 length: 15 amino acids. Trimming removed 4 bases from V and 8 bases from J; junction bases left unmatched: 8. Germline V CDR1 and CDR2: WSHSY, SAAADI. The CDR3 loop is CASSGAGTGNEKLFF. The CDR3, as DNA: TGCGCCAGCAGTGGGGCCGGGACAGGGAACGAAAAACTGTTTTTT.

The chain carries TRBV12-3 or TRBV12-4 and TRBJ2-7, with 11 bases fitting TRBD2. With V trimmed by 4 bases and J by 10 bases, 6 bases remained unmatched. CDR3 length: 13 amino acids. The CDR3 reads CASSSGLAGRQYF. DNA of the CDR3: TGTGCCAGCAGTTCCGGACTAGCGGGCAGACAGTACTTC.